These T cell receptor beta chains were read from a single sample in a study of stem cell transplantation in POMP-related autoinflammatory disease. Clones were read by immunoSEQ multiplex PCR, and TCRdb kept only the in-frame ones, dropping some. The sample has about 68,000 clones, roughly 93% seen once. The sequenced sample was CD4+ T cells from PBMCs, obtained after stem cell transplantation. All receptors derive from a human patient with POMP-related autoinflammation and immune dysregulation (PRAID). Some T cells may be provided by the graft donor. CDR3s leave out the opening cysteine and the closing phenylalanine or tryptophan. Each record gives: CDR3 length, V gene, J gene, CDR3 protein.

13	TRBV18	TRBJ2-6	ASSRRVGEANVLT
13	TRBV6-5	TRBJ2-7	ASSPGSGPAREQY
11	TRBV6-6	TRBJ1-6	ASSYEGNSPLH
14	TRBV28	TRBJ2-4	ASSWETARAKNIQY
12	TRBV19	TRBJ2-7	ASSAESQLYEQY
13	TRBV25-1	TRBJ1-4	ASSESGRVGEKLF
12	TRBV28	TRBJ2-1	ASRGPQSYNEQF
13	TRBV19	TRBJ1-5	ASNPLTGMRQPQH
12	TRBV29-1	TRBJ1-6	SAPPQGENSPLH
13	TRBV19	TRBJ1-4	ASSEPGTDAEKLF
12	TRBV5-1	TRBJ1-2	ASSQDRERYGYT
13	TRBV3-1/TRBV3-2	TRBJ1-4	ASSHRDRASEKLF
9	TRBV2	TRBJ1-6	ASREVTPLH
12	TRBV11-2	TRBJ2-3	ASSPAGSLYTQY
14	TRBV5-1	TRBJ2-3	ASSPGGSASTDTQY
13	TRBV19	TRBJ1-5	ATQGTGGSSQPQH
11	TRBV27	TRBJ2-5	ASRTSRVETQY
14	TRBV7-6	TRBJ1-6	ASSSQTGQNNSPLH
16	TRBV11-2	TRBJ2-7	ASKRISGQVPSRYEQY
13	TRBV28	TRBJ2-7	ASSLSASGSYEQY
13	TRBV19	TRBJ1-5	ASSGRTGSNQPQH
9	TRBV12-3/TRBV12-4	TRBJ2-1	ATSRGTNQF
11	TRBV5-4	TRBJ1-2	ATSNPGGRGYT
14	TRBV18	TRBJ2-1	ASSPPGLAGFNEQF
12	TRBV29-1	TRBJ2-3	SVLASGSPDTQY
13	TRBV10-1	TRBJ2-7	ASSEGFGGTFEQY
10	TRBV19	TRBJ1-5	ASSPRYQPQH
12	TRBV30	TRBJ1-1	AWDKAGIHTEAF
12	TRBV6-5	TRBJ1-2	ASSYSKGNYGYT
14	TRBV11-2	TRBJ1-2	ASSDIGTALEYGYT
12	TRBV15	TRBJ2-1	ATSRDLLGHEQF
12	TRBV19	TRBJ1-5	ASSIQVGNQPQH
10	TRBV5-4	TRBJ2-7	ASSPLGGEQY